This TCR beta chain comes out of a study of T cells in Graves' hyperthyroidism and ophthalmopathy. Study-level background: Peripheral blood was taken when the disease was first diagnosed, before any treatment began. Points from the study as a whole: A 13 V-J model separated ophthalmopathy from stable hyperthyroidism. Blood also carried most thyroid clonotypes expanded above 0.001.

Between the trimmed V and J ends, which lost 4 bases and 0 bases, there was a span of 13 bases. This CDR3 is built from 15 residues. The germline V gene has CDR1 SEHNR and CDR2 FQNEAQ (reference sequence). Absence of ophthalmopathy progression within 18 months defined stable Graves' hyperthyroidism. On this clonotype: Its antigen is still unknown.

TCR beta CDR3 sequences were amplified from RNA transcripts. The primer set for the first-round RT-PCR of the TCR CDR3 was HTBI. TCRdb reanalysed the multiplex PCR reads using MiXCR and keeps one entry per CDR3 protein. The sample holds about 400,000 distinct CDR3 sequences, roughly 25% seen once. Sequenced input: blood. The clonotype originates from a man aged 50 or older with Graves' hyperthyroidism. The rearrangement uses TRBV7-9 and TRBJ2-7; D is possibly TRBD2 (5 bases). The CDR3 DNA follows: TGTGCCAGCAGCTCAACGGGAAGATTCTCCTACGAGCAGTACTTC. Protein: CASSSTGRFSYEQYF.